This TCR beta chain was found in a study of blood T cell repertoires in COVID-19. Overall study: From the United States, Italy and Spain came samples of acute and convalescent COVID-19. PBMCs, B-cell-depleted T cells, or T cells were the source of the cDNA or gDNA that made up the material.

CDR1 SQVTM and CDR2 ANQGSEA come from the germline V gene. CDR3 size: 12 residues. Trimming took 4 bases from V and 5 from J, leaving 11 bases between them. How the authors handled the data: For nucleated cells, counts were estimated from reference gene primer amplification. TCRdb's copy holds only in-frame clones and misses some; the assay was immunoSEQ multiplex PCR. V and J calls and clone size are those listed in that table; D and trimming were worked out from the DNA. Of 300,000 to 400,000 clones listed, around nine tenths are singletons. V is TRBV29-1 and J is TRBJ1-1, with D tentatively TRBD1 (5 bases). Sequencing was done on a sample of peripheral blood. The receptor comes from a middle-aged man with active or convalescent COVID-19. CDR3 bases: TGCAGCGTTGTTCGGGGGAGTACTGAAGCTTTCTTT. It encodes CSVVRGSTEAFF.